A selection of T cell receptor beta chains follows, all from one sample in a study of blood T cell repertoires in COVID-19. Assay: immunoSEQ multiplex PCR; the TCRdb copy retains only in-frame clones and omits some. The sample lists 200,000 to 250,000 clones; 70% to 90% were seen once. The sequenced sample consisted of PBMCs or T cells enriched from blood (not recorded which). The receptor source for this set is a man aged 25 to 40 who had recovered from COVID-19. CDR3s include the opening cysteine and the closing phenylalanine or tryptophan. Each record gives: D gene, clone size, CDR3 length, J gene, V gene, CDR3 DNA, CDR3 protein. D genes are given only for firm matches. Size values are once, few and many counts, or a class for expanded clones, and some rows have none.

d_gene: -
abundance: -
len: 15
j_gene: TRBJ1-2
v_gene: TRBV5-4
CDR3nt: TGTGCCAGCAGCTCAGCACGGGGGGGGTACTATGGCTACACCTTC
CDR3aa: CASSSARGGYYGYTF

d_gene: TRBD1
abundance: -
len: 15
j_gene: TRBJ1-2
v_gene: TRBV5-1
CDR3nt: TGCGCCAGCAGCACAACGACAGGGTCAGGGTATGGCTACACCTTC
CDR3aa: CASSTTTGSGYGYTF

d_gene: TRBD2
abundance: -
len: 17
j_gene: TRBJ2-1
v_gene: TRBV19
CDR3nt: TGTGCCAGTAGCGCAAAACCGGGACTAGCGGGTTACAATGAACAGTTCTTC
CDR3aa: CASSAKPGLAGYNEQFF

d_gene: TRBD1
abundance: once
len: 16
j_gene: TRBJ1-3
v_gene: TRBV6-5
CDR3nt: TGTGCCAGCAGTTTTTCCGGGACAGGATCTGGAAACACCATATATTTT
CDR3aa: CASSFSGTGSGNTIYF

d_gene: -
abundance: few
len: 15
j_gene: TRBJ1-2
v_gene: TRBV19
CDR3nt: TGTGCCAGTAACGACCCGAAGGGGTCTATTCATGGCTACACCTTC
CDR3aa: CASNDPKGSIHGYTF

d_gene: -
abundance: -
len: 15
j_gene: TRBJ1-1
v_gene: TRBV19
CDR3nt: TGTGCCAGTAGTCTAAAAGAGGCGGGGACCACTAAAGCTTTCTTT
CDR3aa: CASSLKEAGTTKAFF

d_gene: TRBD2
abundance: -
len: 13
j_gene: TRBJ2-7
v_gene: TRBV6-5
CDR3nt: TGTGCCAGCATCGGACTAGCGACAAACGAGCAGTACTTC
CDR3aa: CASIGLATNEQYF

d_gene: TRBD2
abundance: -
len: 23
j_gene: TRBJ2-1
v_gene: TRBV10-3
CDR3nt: TGTGCCATCGCCTCGCTCGGGAGCGGCCACCGACTATCTAGCGGGAGTAGGTACAATGAGCAGTTCTTC
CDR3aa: CAIASLGSGHRLSSGSRYNEQFF

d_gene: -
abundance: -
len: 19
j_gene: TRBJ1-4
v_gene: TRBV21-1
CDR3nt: TGTGCCAGCCCAAAAAGGGGGAAGAGGCAACCTGGGGCTAATGAAAAACTGTTTTTT
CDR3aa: CASPKRGKRQPGANEKLFF

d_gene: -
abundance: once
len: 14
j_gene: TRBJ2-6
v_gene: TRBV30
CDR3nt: TGTGCCTGGAACAGGTACTCTGGGGCCAACGTCCTGACTTTC
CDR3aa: CAWNRYSGANVLTF

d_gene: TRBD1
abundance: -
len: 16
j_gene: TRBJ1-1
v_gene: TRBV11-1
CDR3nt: TGTGCCAGCAGACCGTACCGACAGGGGGCGAACACTGAAGCTTTCTTT
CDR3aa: CASRPYRQGANTEAFF

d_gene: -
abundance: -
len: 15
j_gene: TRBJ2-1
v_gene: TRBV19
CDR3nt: TGTGCCAGTAGTATTACGCTGGCCTCCTACAATGAGCAGTTCTTC
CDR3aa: CASSITLASYNEQFF

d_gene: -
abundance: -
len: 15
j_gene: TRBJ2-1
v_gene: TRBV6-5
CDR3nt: TGTGCCAGCACCCCCCCGGGCGCGGGTAACAATGAGCAGTTCTTC
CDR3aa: CASTPPGAGNNEQFF

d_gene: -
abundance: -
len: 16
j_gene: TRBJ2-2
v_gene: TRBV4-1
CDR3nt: TGCGCCAGCAGCCAAGATTTGGGGCTTGGCACCGGGGAGCTGTTTTTT
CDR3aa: CASSQDLGLGTGELFF

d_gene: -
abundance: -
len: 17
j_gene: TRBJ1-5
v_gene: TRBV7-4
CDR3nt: TGCGCCACCAGCCCCGGAAACGGGGGGGGGAGCAATCAGCCCCAGCATTTT
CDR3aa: CATSPGNGGGSNQPQHF

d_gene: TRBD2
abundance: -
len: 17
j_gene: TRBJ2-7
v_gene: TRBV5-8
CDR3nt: TGTGCCAGCAGCTTGTATGTGACTAGCGACAAGCCCGGGGAGCAGTACTTC
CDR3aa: CASSLYVTSDKPGEQYF

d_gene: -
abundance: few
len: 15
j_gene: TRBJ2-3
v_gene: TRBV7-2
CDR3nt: TGTGCCAGCAGCTATACCAGGGGACCCTCCGATACGCAGTATTTT
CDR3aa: CASSYTRGPSDTQYF